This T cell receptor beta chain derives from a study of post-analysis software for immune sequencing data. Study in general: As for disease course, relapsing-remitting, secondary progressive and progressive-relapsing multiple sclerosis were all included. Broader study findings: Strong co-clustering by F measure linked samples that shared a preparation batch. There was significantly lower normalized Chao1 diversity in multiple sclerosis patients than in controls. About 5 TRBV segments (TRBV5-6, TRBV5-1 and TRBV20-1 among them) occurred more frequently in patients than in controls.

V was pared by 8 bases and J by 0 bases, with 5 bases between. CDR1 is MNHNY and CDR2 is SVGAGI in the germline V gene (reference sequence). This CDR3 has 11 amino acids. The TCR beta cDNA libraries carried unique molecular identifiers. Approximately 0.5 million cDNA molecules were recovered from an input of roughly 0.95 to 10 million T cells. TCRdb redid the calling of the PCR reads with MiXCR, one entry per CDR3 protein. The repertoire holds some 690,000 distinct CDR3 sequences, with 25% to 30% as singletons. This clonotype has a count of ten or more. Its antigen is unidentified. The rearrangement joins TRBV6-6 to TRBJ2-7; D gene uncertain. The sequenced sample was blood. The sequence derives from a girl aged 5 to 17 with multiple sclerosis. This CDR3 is CASGISYEQYF. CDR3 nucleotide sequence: TGTGCCAGCGGAATCTCCTACGAGCAGTACTTC.